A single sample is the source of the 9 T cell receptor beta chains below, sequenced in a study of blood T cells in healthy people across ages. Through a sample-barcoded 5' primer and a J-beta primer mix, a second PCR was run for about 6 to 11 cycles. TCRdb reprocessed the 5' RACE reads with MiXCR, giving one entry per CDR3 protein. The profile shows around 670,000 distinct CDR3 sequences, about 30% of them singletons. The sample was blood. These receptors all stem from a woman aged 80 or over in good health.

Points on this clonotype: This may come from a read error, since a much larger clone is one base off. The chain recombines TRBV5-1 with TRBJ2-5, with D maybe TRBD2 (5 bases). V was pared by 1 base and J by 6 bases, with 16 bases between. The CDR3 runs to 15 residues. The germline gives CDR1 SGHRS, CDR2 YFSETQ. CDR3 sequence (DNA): TGCGCCAGCAGCTTGACCGACGGCCACGGGAAGACCCAGTACTTC. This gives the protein CASSLTDGHGKTQYF.

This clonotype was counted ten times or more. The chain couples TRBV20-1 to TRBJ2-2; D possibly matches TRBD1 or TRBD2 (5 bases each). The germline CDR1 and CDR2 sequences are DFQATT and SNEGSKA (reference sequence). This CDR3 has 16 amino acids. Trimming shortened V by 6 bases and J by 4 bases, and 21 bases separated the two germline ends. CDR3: CSARRSLPGGTGELFF. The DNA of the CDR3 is TGCAGTGCCCGTCGGTCACTGCCTGGGGGCACCGGGGAGCTGTTTTTT.

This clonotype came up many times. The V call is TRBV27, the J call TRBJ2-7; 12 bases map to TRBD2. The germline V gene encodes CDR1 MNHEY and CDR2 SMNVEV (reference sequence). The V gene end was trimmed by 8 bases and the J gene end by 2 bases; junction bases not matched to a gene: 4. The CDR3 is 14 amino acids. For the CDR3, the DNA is TGTGCCAGCTCTCGGACTAGCGGGGCCTACGAGCAGTACTTC. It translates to CASSRTSGAYEQYF.

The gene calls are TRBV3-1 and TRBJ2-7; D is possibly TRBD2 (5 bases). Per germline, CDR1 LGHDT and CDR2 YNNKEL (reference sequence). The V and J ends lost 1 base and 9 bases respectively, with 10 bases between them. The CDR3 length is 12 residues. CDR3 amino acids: CASSQGRTRQYF. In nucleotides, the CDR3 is TGTGCCAGCAGCCAAGGGAGGACCCGGCAGTACTTC.

The CDR3 DNA reads as TGTGCCAGCAGCTTAGACGGGGGCCTCACCGGGGAGCTGTTTTTT. It is translated as CASSLDGGLTGELFF. This sequence joins TRBV11-2 and TRBJ2-2; TRBD1 or TRBD2 may be the D gene (6 bases each). The CDR3 runs to 15 residues. The germline CDR1 and CDR2 sequences are SGHAT and FQNNGV. V lost 0 bases and J lost 4, with 9 bases in between.

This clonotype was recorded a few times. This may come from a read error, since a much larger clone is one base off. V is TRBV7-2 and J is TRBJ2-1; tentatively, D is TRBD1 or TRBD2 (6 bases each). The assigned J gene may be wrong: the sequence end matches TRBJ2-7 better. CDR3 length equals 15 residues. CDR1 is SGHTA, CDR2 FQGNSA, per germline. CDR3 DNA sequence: TGTGCCAGCAGCTCCCGGGGGCCCTCCTACAATGAGCAGTACTTC. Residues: CASSSRGPSYNEQYF.

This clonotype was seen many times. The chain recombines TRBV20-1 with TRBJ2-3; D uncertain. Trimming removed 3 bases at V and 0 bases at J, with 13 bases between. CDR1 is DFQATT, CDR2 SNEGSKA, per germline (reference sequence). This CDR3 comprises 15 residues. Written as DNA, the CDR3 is TGCAGTGCTAGGGCCGGGCCGTCTAGCACAGATACGCAGTATTTT. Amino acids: CSARAGPSSTDTQYF.

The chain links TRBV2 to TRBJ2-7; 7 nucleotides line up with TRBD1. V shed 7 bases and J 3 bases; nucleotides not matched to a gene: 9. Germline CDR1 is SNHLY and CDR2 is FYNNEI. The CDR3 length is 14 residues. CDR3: CASNEQGNLYEQYF. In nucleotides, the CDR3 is TGTGCCAGCAACGAACAGGGGAACCTCTACGAGCAGTACTTC. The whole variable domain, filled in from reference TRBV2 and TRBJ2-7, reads EPEVTQTPSHQVTQMGQEVILRCVPISNHLYFYWYRQILGQKVEFLVSFYNNEISEKSEIFDDQFSVERPDGSNFTLKIRSTKLEDSAMYFCASNEQGNLYEQYFGPGTRLTVT.

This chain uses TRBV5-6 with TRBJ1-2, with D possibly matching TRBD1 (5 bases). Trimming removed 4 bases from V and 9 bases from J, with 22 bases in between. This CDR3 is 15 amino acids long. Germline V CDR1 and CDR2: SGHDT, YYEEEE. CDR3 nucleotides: TGTGCCAGCAGCGTTGGGGGGACTGCAGTTATTAGCTACACCTTC. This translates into CASSVGGTAVISYTF.